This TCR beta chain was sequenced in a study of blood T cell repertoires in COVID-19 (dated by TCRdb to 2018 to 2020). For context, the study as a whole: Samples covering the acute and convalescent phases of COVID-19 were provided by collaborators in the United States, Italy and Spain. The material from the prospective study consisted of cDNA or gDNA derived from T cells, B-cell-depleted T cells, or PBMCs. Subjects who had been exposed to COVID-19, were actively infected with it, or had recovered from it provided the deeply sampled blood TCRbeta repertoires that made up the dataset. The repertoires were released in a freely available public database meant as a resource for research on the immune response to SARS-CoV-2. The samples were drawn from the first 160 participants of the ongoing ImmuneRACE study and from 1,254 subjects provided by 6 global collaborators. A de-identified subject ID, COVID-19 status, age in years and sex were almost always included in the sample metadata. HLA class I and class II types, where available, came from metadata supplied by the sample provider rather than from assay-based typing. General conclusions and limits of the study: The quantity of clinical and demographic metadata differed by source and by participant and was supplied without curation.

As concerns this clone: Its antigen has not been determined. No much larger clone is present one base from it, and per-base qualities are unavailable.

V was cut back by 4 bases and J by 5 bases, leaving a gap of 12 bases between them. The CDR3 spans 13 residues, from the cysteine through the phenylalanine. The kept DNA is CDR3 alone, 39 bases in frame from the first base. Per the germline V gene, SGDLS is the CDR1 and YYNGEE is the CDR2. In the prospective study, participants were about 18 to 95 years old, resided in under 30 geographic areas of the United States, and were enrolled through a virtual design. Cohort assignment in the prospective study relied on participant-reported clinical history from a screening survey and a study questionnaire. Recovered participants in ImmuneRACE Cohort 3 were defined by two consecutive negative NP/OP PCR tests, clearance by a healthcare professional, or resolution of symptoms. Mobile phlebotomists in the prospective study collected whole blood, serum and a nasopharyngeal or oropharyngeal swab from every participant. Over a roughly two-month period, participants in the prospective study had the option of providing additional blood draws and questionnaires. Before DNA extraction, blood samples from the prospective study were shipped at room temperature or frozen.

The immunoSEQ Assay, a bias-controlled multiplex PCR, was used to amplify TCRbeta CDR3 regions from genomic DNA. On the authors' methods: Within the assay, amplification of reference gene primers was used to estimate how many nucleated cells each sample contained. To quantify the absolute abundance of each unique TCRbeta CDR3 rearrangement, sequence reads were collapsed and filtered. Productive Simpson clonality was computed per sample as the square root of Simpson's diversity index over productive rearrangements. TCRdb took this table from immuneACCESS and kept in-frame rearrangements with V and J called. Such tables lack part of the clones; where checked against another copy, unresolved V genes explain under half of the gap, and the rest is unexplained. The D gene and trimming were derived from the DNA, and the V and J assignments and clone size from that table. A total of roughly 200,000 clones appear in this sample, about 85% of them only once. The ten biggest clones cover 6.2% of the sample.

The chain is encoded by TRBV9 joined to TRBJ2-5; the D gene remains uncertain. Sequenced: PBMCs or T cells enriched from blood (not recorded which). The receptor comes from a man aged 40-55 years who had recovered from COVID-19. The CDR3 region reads CASSRIEWETQYF. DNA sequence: TGTGCCAGCAGCCGCATAGAGTGGGAGACCCAGTACTTC.